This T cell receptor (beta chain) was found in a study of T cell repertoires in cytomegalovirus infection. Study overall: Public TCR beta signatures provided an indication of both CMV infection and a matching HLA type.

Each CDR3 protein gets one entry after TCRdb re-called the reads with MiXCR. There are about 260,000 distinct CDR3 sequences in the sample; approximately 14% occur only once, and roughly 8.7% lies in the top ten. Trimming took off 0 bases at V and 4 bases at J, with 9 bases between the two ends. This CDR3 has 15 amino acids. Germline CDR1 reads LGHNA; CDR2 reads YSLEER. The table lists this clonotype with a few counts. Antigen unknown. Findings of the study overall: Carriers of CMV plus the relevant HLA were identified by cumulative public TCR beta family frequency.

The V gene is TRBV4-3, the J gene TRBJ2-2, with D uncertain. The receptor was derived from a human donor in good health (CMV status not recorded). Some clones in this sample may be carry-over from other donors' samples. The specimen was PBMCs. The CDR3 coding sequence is TGCGCCAGCAGCCAAGATGTCCGCGGCACCGGGGAGCTGTTTTTT. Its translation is CASSQDVRGTGELFF.